The rows below give T cell receptor beta chains drawn from one sample of a study of blood T cells in healthy people across ages. TCRdb used MiXCR to reprocess the 5' RACE reads, holding one entry per CDR3 protein. The table records roughly 1,800,000 distinct CDR3 sequences, 40% to 55% of them present only once. Sequencing was done on a sample of blood. The receptors originated from a woman in her forties in good health. The CDR3 runs from the conserved cysteine through the conserved F or W. Fields, in order: clone size, D gene, V gene, J gene, CDR3 protein, CDR3 DNA. The D gene is left open where the match is weak. Some rows have no size entry. The others give once, few or many, or a class for an expanded clone.

clone_size: few
d_call: TRBD2
v_call: TRBV28
j_call: TRBJ2-3
cdr3_aa: CASSLPPGLEAHTDTQYF
cdr3_nt: TGTGCCAGCAGTTTGCCCCCGGGACTAGAGGCCCACACAGATACGCAGTATTTT

clone_size: once
d_call: -
v_call: TRBV6-2/TRBV6-3
j_call: TRBJ2-7
cdr3_aa: CASSYLGRPGTYEQYF
cdr3_nt: TGTGCCAGCAGTTACCTGGGACGGCCCGGGACCTACGAGCAGTACTTC

clone_size: -
d_call: TRBD2
v_call: TRBV10-3
j_call: TRBJ2-3
cdr3_aa: CAISESTGLAGGPQDTQYF
cdr3_nt: TGTGCCATCAGTGAGTCGACAGGACTAGCGGGGGGACCGCAGGATACGCAGTATTTT

clone_size: -
d_call: TRBD2
v_call: TRBV3-1
j_call: TRBJ2-1
cdr3_aa: CASSQLSGANEQFF
cdr3_nt: TGTGCCAGCAGCCAACTCAGCGGGGCCAATGAGCAGTTCTTC

clone_size: -
d_call: TRBD1
v_call: TRBV6-1
j_call: TRBJ2-6
cdr3_aa: CASNNRGLGANVLTF
cdr3_nt: TGTGCCAGCAACAACAGGGGATTGGGGGCCAACGTCCTGACTTTC

clone_size: many
d_call: -
v_call: TRBV7-2
j_call: TRBJ2-5
cdr3_aa: CASSLVTQETQYF
cdr3_nt: TGTGCCAGCAGCTTAGTGACCCAAGAGACCCAGTACTTC

clone_size: many
d_call: -
v_call: TRBV18
j_call: TRBJ2-4
cdr3_aa: CASSPELAKNIQYF
cdr3_nt: TGTGCCAGCAGCCCAGAGCTAGCCAAAAACATTCAGTACTTC

clone_size: few
d_call: TRBD1
v_call: TRBV29-1
j_call: TRBJ1-2
cdr3_aa: CSVEGGQGAQNGYTF
cdr3_nt: TGCAGCGTTGAAGGTGGACAGGGGGCGCAGAATGGCTACACCTTC

clone_size: -
d_call: TRBD2
v_call: TRBV7-9
j_call: TRBJ2-3
cdr3_aa: CACSQGLAIMTDTQYF
cdr3_nt: TGTGCCTGCAGCCAAGGACTAGCGATCATGACAGATACGCAGTATTTT

clone_size: -
d_call: -
v_call: TRBV7-2
j_call: TRBJ1-6
cdr3_aa: CASSLVTGFANSPLHF
cdr3_nt: TGTGCCAGCAGCTTAGTAACAGGCTTTGCCAATTCACCCCTCCACTTT

clone_size: -
d_call: -
v_call: TRBV7-2
j_call: TRBJ1-5
cdr3_aa: CASSRKRGDSSNQPQHF
cdr3_nt: TGTGCCAGCAGCCGAAAGAGGGGGGACTCGAGCAATCAGCCCCAGCATTTT

clone_size: -
d_call: TRBD1
v_call: TRBV7-6
j_call: TRBJ1-1
cdr3_aa: CASSLGGRGDRGYTEAFF
cdr3_nt: TGTGCCAGCAGCTTAGGCGGCAGGGGGGACAGGGGGTACACTGAAGCTTTCTTT

clone_size: -
d_call: -
v_call: TRBV7-2
j_call: TRBJ2-5
cdr3_aa: CASSPNRKETQYF
cdr3_nt: TGTGCCAGCAGCCCAAACAGGAAAGAGACCCAGTACTTC

clone_size: -
d_call: -
v_call: TRBV2
j_call: TRBJ2-7
cdr3_aa: CASHYDSPTYEQYF
cdr3_nt: TGTGCCAGCCACTATGACTCGCCCACCTACGAGCAGTACTTC

clone_size: -
d_call: -
v_call: TRBV12-3/TRBV12-4
j_call: TRBJ1-2
cdr3_aa: CASTGALNYGYTF
cdr3_nt: TGTGCCAGCACCGGGGCCCTGAACTATGGCTACACCTTC

clone_size: -
d_call: TRBD2
v_call: TRBV7-2
j_call: TRBJ2-3
cdr3_aa: CASSSGLAGGLDTQYF
cdr3_nt: TGTGCCAGCAGCTCCGGACTAGCGGGGGGGCTCGATACGCAGTATTTT

clone_size: few
d_call: -
v_call: TRBV20-1
j_call: TRBJ2-4
cdr3_aa: CSADGGPPKNIQYF
cdr3_nt: TGCAGTGCTGACGGGGGGCCCCCCAAAAACATTCAGTACTTC

clone_size: few
d_call: -
v_call: TRBV28
j_call: TRBJ2-3
cdr3_aa: CASRMTWDTQYF
cdr3_nt: TGTGCCAGCAGAATGACCTGGGATACGCAGTATTTT

clone_size: -
d_call: -
v_call: TRBV20-1
j_call: TRBJ1-2
cdr3_aa: CSARVEDVYGYTF
cdr3_nt: TGCAGTGCTAGAGTCGAGGACGTCTATGGCTACACCTTC

clone_size: once
d_call: -
v_call: TRBV2
j_call: TRBJ2-1
cdr3_aa: CASSVLDSYNEQFF
cdr3_nt: TGTGCCAGCAGTGTCCTCGACTCCTACAATGAGCAGTTCTTC

clone_size: -
d_call: TRBD1
v_call: TRBV20-1
j_call: TRBJ2-5
cdr3_aa: CSARSGTGRETQYF
cdr3_nt: TGCAGTGCTAGATCGGGGACAGGGCGAGAGACCCAGTACTTC

clone_size: -
d_call: -
v_call: TRBV7-8
j_call: TRBJ2-4
cdr3_aa: CASSLVSRLAKNIQYF
cdr3_nt: TGTGCCAGCAGCTTAGTTTCTCGGCTAGCCAAAAACATTCAGTACTTC

clone_size: -
d_call: TRBD2
v_call: TRBV9
j_call: TRBJ2-3
cdr3_aa: CASSPRGGLAGSDTQYF
cdr3_nt: TGTGCCAGCAGCCCTCGAGGGGGGCTAGCGGGGTCAGATACGCAGTATTTT

clone_size: once
d_call: -
v_call: TRBV6-1
j_call: TRBJ1-5
cdr3_aa: CASSEDRSNQPQHF
cdr3_nt: TGTGCCAGCAGCGAAGACAGAAGCAATCAGCCCCAGCATTTT

clone_size: -
d_call: TRBD2
v_call: TRBV13
j_call: TRBJ2-1
cdr3_aa: CASSLGAGGPRDEQFF
cdr3_nt: TGTGCCAGCAGCTTGGGAGCGGGGGGGCCGAGGGATGAGCAGTTCTTC

clone_size: -
d_call: TRBD2
v_call: TRBV6-2/TRBV6-3
j_call: TRBJ2-7
cdr3_aa: CASSQGTSGNYEQYF
cdr3_nt: TGTGCCAGCAGTCAAGGGACTAGCGGGAACTACGAGCAGTACTTC

clone_size: -
d_call: -
v_call: TRBV7-9
j_call: TRBJ2-1
cdr3_aa: CAIPWLEGGNEQFF
cdr3_nt: TGTGCCATCCCGTGGTTGGAGGGGGGCAATGAGCAGTTCTTC

clone_size: few
d_call: -
v_call: TRBV24-1
j_call: TRBJ2-5
cdr3_aa: CATSVMGETQYF
cdr3_nt: TGTGCCACCAGTGTGATGGGGGAGACCCAGTACTTC

clone_size: -
d_call: -
v_call: TRBV4-2
j_call: TRBJ2-7
cdr3_aa: CASNQGGTPYEQYF
cdr3_nt: TGTGCCAGCAACCAAGGCGGGACGCCCTACGAGCAGTACTTC

clone_size: -
d_call: TRBD2
v_call: TRBV28
j_call: TRBJ2-5
cdr3_aa: CASSILGHGLVGETQYF
cdr3_nt: TGTGCCAGCAGCATCCTGGGCCATGGACTAGTCGGAGAGACCCAGTACTTC

clone_size: -
d_call: -
v_call: TRBV11-2
j_call: TRBJ1-6
cdr3_aa: CASSQGLRRTSPLHF
cdr3_nt: TGTGCCAGCAGCCAGGGGCTGCGGCGGACATCACCCCTCCACTTT

clone_size: -
d_call: TRBD2
v_call: TRBV20-1
j_call: TRBJ2-3
cdr3_aa: CSANPSGGDAQYF
cdr3_nt: TGCAGTGCTAACCCTAGCGGGGGAGATGCGCAGTATTTT